This T cell receptor (beta chain) was profiled in a study of cytomegalovirus exposure and HLA in healthy donors. Study-wide results and limits: Cytomegalovirus association was listed for around 180 TCR beta chains. The tendency of first-cohort TCR clusters to co-occur in the roughly 130 validation repertoires emerged from a later analysis. Cytomegalovirus status was reportedly diagnosed by the classifier with high specificity and sensitivity.

Trimming pared 0 bases from V and 6 bases from J, leaving 21 bases between. Germline CDR1 reads SGHRS; CDR2 reads YFSETQ. This CDR3 region has 17 residues. Worth noting for this clone: Its antigen is not identified.

Method: immunoSEQ multiplex PCR; TCRdb's copy keeps in-frame clones and lacks some. The table records about 82,000 clones, 93% of them present only once. The sequenced sample was PBMCs. The receptor was isolated from a man younger than 35 in good health and CMV-seronegative. The chain is built from TRBV5-1 and TRBJ1-2; D is possibly TRBD1 (5 bases). In DNA, the CDR3 is TGCGCCAGCAGCTTGGCCTACGTCAGGGATAGGAAGGATGGCTACACCTTC. The encoded protein is CASSLAYVRDRKDGYTF. The full variable domain, its missing parts supplied by reference TRBV5-1 and TRBJ1-2, is KAGVTQTPRYLIKTRGQQVTLSCSPISGHRSVSWYQQTPGQGLQFLFEYFSETQRNKGNFPGRFSGRQFSNSRSEMNVSTLELGDSALYLCASSLAYVRDRKDGYTFGSGTRLTVV.